This T cell receptor (beta chain) originates from a study of T cell responses to AZD1222 COVID-19 vaccine. Regarding this clone: Its antigen is unknown.

Study-wide results and caveats: It was only 6 or 7 AZD1222 recipients who were seropositive at baseline. Increases in Spike-specific TCR breadth and depth were seen after two AZD1222 doses.

The V and J ends lost 0 bases and 0 bases respectively, with 16 bases between them. This CDR3 has 18 amino acids. Per germline, CDR1 SGHRS and CDR2 YFSETQ. The data were produced by immunoSEQ multiplex PCR, yet TCRdb's version contains in-frame clones alone and is incomplete. Among 110,000 or so clones listed, around 84% were seen once. The sequencing here drew on peripheral blood, taken 28 days after the second AZD1222 dose. The TCR sequence derives from an adult who received the AZD1222 COVID-19 vaccine. The chain combines TRBV5-1 with TRBJ2-4; D perhaps matches TRBD1 (6 bases). CDR3 bases: TGCGCCAGCAGCTTGGTGACAGGCCAAACCTTAGCCAAAAACATTCAGTACTTC. Its protein product is CASSLVTGQTLAKNIQYF.